This TCR beta chain was obtained from a study of T cells after yellow fever vaccination. Looking at the study overall: Preparation of the low-cell-number fractions used SMART-Seq v4 Ultra Low Input.

The V gene lost 6 bases and the J gene lost 6 bases, with 17 bases spanning the gap. The CDR3 is 14 residues long. Study results and caveats: Only a minor proportion of clonotypes was detected across both CD4 and CD8 compartments. FACS-sorted repertoires could harbor abundant contaminating bulk-population clonotypes.

A 5'RACE template-switching step, the method used to make TCR cDNA, added a universal primer site and UMIs. TCRdb re-derived calls from the 5' RACE reads in MiXCR, one entry per CDR3 protein. The sample includes roughly 520,000 distinct CDR3 sequences, 21% of them seen just once. This clonotype was observed a few times. Its antigen is undetermined. Sample: PBMCs, taken 20 to 25 days after the first yellow fever vaccination. The V and J genes are TRBV12-3 or TRBV12-4 and TRBJ1-1, with unresolved D. The receptor's source is a man aged 18 to 30 who received the YFV17D yellow fever vaccine. The CDR3: CASRDDKGSSEAFF. CDR3 nucleotides: TGTGCCAGCAGGGACGACAAGGGTTCGTCTGAAGCTTTCTTT.